This TCR beta chain stems from a study of Graves' ophthalmopathy and Graves' hyperthyroidism. Findings of the study overall: The blood repertoire also included most expanded thyroid clonotypes above 0.001 frequency.

The germline CDR1 and CDR2 sequences are LNHDA and SQIVND (reference sequence). The CDR3 is 16 amino acids. Other autoimmune diseases, uncontrolled infections, pregnancy or lactation ruled patients out of participation. As regards this clonotype: Its antigen remains unidentified. One end of the junction varies from germline; a read error may be responsible.

The TCR beta CDR3 regions underwent amplification from RNA transcripts. After a first-round RT-PCR with HTBI primers, a second-round multiplex PCR was run. TCRdb itself ran the multiplex PCR reads through MiXCR, one entry per CDR3 protein. The profile shows under 350,000 distinct CDR3 sequences, 17% of them singletons. This clonotype was obtained from an adult man with Graves' ophthalmopathy. This chain joins TRBV19 and TRBJ1-5, with D tentatively TRBD1 (5 bases). The specimen was peripheral blood. CDR3 amino acids: CASDGGVFRSNQPQPF. In DNA form, the CDR3 reads TGTGCCAGTGATGGAGGGGTTTTCAGGTCTAATCAGCCCCAGCCTTTT.